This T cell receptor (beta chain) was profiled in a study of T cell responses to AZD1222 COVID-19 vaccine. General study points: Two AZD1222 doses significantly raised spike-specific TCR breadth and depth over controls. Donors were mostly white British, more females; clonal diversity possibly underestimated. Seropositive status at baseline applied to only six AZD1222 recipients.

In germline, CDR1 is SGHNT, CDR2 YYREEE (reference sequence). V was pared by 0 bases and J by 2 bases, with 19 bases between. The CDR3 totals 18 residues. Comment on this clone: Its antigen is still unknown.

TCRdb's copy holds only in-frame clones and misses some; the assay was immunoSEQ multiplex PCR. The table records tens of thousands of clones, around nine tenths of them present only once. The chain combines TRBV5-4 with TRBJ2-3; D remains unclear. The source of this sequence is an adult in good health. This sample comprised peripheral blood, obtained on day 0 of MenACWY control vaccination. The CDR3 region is CASSLVRSLEPATDTQYF. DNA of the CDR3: TGTGCCAGCAGCTTGGTTCGTAGCCTAGAGCCCGCCACAGATACGCAGTATTTT. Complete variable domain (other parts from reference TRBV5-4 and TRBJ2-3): ETGVTQSPTHLIKTRGQQVTLRCSSQSGHNTVSWYQQALGQGPQFIFQYYREEENGRGNFPPRFSGLQFPNYSSELNVNALELDDSALYLCASSLVRSLEPATDTQYFGPGTRLTVL.